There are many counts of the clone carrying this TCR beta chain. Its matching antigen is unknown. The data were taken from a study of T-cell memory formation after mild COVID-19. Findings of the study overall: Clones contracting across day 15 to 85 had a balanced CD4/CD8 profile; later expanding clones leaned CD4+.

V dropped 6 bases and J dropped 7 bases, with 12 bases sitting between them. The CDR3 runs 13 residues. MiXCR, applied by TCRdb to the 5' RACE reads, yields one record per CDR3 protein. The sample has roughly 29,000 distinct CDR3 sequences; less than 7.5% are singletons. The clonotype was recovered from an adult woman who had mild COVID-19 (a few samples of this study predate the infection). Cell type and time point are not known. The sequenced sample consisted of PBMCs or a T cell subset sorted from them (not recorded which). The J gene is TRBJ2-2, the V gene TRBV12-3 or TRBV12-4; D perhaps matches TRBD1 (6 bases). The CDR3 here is CASRRTEDGELFF. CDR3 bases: TGTGCCAGCAGAAGGACAGAGGACGGGGAGCTGTTTTTT.